This TCR beta chain was captured by sequencing in a study of cytomegalovirus exposure and HLA in healthy donors (dated by TCRdb to 2017 to 2019). For context, the study as a whole: An earlier analysis of some 620 of the donors reported 276 Gb of sequence data and 117 million unique TCR beta sequences obtained from about 170 million T cells. An earlier analysis of approximately 500 of the donors applied high-throughput TCR beta sequencing to assess whether each TCR beta V gene segment acted as functional or pseudogenic. Typing coverage varied by locus: roughly 620-640 donors for A, B, C, DRB1 and DQB1; 500 to 550 for DQA1; more than 600 for DPA1; around 450 for DPB1. Donor age, sex, ethnicity and CMV serostatus were compiled together with the repertoire data. In the later analysis, no new phenotypic data were used to find candidate immune exposures; instead, reliance was placed on TCR beta sequences and their occurrence across donors. Every discovery cohort repertoire had been produced on one sequencing platform. The study aimed to test whether signatures of past pathogen exposure could be identified by cataloging public T cell receptors. Both class I and class II loci were covered by HLA typing, at four-digit resolution. To predict cytomegalovirus infection status, the study combined high-throughput TCR immunosequencing, statistical association of individual TCRs with disease status, and machine learning. Besides the first cohort of approximately 710 subjects, a separate validation cohort made up of 120 different subjects was used. Of the approximately 400 genotyped donors, 65% to 90% fell in the genetic ancestry cluster associated with self-reported Caucasian donors. Roughly 5 DR-DQ haplotypes were handled as single units for association and clustering, since linkage in the cohort was strong. Using immunosequencing, the study profiled T cell repertoires from 666 subjects and related those repertoires to cytomegalovirus serostatus. An early release covering roughly 640 HLA-typed donors comprised 250 to 350 gigabases of sequencing data and tens of millions of unique TCR sequences. In a later analysis, previously published TCR beta repertoires from about 640 donors were re-analyzed and high-resolution HLA genotyping was added so that TCR occurrence patterns could be studied. Genome-wide SNP genotypes for about 65% of the 666 donors were used in a later genetic analysis, which treated that subset as a discovery cohort. On average, roughly 250,000 unique TCR beta nucleotide sequences were sequenced per donor among about 400 genotyped donors of the cohort, with 15% to 20% of those sequences being non-productive. What the authors observed across the whole study: A cluster of highly shared sequence variants was judged likely to represent a technical artifact of the sequencing pipeline. Assigning TCR associations to individual alleles was difficult when HLA alleles, especially DR and DQ, strongly co-occurred. A further reported finding was that TCR beta sequences accurately predicted the HLA-A and HLA-B alleles for most subjects in the first cohort. A later analysis reported that several top co-occurrence clusters appeared linked to parvovirus B19, influenza, CMV and Epstein-Barr virus. Because counts were too low, roughly 17 rarely observed V segments, including chromosome 9 orphons, were left out of the earlier analysis of approximately 500 of the donors. Immune exposure information for the cohort was limited to CMV serostatus. In vitro tests confirmed that a few of the cytomegalovirus-associated TCR beta chains recognize cytomegalovirus antigens. According to a later analysis, most CMV-associated TCR beta chains appeared to be HLA-restricted, and the HLA associations seemed to be driven largely by CMV exposure. Most TCR sequences were observed very rarely across donors, whereas some public TCRs were present in many individuals. At a false discovery rate of 0.05, a later analysis linked roughly 17,000 TCR beta sequences to specific HLA alleles. The study gave a list of around 170 TCR beta chains associated with cytomegalovirus. Cytomegalovirus status was reported to be diagnosed by the classifier with high specificity and sensitivity in both the original and validation cohorts. This cohort had only TCR beta chains sequenced, and the lack of alpha or paired-chain data limited which features could be detected. In a later genetic analysis, a missense DCLRE1C variant was associated with V-gene and J-gene trimming of TCR beta chains, and the association was replicated in an independent cohort. Broadly in line with IMGT annotations, most TCR beta V segments showed up in productive rearrangements about 90% or about 30% of the time in an earlier analysis of some 590 of the donors. The presence/absence analyses assumed that sequencing depth was roughly uniform across donors, and that assumption may not be true. Because HLA typing was missing for some donors at each locus, association tests included only the typed subset. Compared with the roughly 720-donor mean, donors in an Asian-associated ancestry cluster had fewer N-insertions in productive TCRs, according to a later genetic analysis. The authors suggested that the approach could potentially be extended to other disease states and immunological phenotypes. Linkage disequilibrium might explain the correlated functional status among segregating V segments, but an unknown experimental factor could not be excluded. Because the 87-base-pair reads could not distinguish some IMGT-functional V segments, including TRBV6-2 and TRBV6-3, those segments were excluded. In a later analysis, HLA-associated TCR beta chains showed more clonal expansion and lower generation probabilities than non-associated chains that were equally common. A later analysis found that TCR association rates varied across HLA loci, with DRB1 alleles showing the most associated TCRs and HLA-C alleles the fewest.

From the germline V gene, CDR1 is MRHNA and CDR2 is SNTAGT. The CDR3, from cysteine to phenylalanine, totals 13 residues. Only the CDR3 DNA stays, 39 bases, in frame from base 1. At the junction V is shortened by 4 bases and J by 4 bases; bases outside the gene matches: 0. Concerning this clone: Its antigen specificity is not known. Base quality data are lacking; no much larger clone is found one base away.

The library was produced with the immunoSEQ multiplex PCR assay. For the multiplex PCR, a mixture combining 60 forward primers for TCR Vbeta segments and 13 reverse primers for TCR Jbeta segments was used. The CDR3 region of rearranged TCR beta genes was amplified from genomic DNA by a multiplex PCR assay. The amplified TCR beta libraries were sequenced on the Illumina HiSeq System as 87-base-pair reads. As for how the authors treated the data: In a later analysis, tens of millions of unique TCR beta chains were counted across the roughly 670 repertoires, and about 10 million of these chains were shared by at least two donors. To remove PCR and sequencing errors, raw reads were error-corrected and collapsed into unique sequences using a nearest-neighbor algorithm that merged closely related sequences. CDR3 sequences were aligned to IMGT reference sequences to assign V, D and J gene segments. For a sequence to be retained, a match of at least six nucleotides to both a V gene segment and a J gene segment was required. Rearrangements were classified as productive when the CDR3 lacked stop codons and remained in frame with V and J, and all other rearrangements were classified as non-productive. CDR3 was defined by IMGT convention, running from the second conserved V-encoded cysteine to the conserved J-encoded phenylalanine. Sequences without an unambiguous match to a single V gene segment were excluded from the earlier analysis of approximately 600 of the donors. An earlier analysis of about 600 of the donors called V segments functional above 56.7% productive rearrangements and segregating when the between-donor standard deviation exceeded 5%. A statistical classification framework was developed to diagnose cytomegalovirus status using the catalog of TCR beta chain sequences. In a later analysis, TCR nucleotide sequences were compared against IMGT/GENE-DB human TR gene sequences so that V and J genes could be assigned. The TCRdist pipeline was used in a later analysis to assign CDR3 sequences and most-parsimonious VDJ recombination scenarios. In a later analysis, every TCR beta chain was defined by the combination of its CDR3 amino acid sequence and its V-gene family, and reads without a unique V-gene family were dropped. To address suspected cross-contamination and a sequencing artifact, a later analysis removed over 500 highly shared, low-generation-probability nucleotide sequences. In a later analysis, a clonal expansion index for each public chain was calculated from normalized within-repertoire ranks of inferred template counts. A later analysis computed generation probabilities with a VDJ recombination model fitted to out-of-frame rearrangements, and checked the results against IGoR. Hypergeometric tests were used in a later analysis to score TCR-TCR, TCR-HLA and TCR-CMV co-occurrence, with a repertoire-size bias correction applied to the TCR pairs. A later analysis estimated false discovery rates by permuting HLA or CMV assignments 20 times. A later analysis grouped co-occurring TCRs with DBSCAN, adding TCRdist sequence similarity when clustering within HLA-allele-positive subsets. Co-occurrence clustering excluded repertoires with fewer than 30,000 or more than 120,000 public chains, plus five with anomalous nucleotide sharing. Entries here come from immuneACCESS through TCRdb and include only in-frame sequences with V and J called. Some clones fail to appear in such tables; in the studies checked, an unresolved V gene covers under half of the shortfall, and the cause of the remainder is unknown. Clone size and the V and J calls come from that table; the DNA yielded D and trimming. The sample profile shows 110,000 or so clones; approximately 83% of them were found once. The ten largest clones take up approximately 2.7% of the sample.

The cohort was made up of 650 to 700 healthy bone marrow donors. Cohort members were all nominally healthy when sampled, although unrecorded immune exposures were likely present. The donor tested CMV seronegative, placing the donor among the 350 or so seronegative members of the cohort. Every donor gave a peripheral blood sample, and the peripheral blood mononuclear cells from that sample were used for TCR beta sequencing. Genomic DNA was extracted from the blood cell samples with the Qiagen DNeasy Blood Extraction Kit. The clonotype was recovered from a woman between 18 and 30 years old in good health and CMV-seronegative. The sample consisted of PBMCs. The chain is assembled from TRBV6-4 and TRBJ2-5, and 10 bases in between align with TRBD2. In nucleotide form, the sequence is TGTGCCAGCAGTGGACTAGCGGGAGAGACCCAGTACTTC. This is translated as CASSGLAGETQYF.